A single sample gave rise to the 2 T cell receptor beta chains below, sequenced in a study of cytomegalovirus exposure and HLA in healthy donors. Amplification used 60 Vbeta primers and 13 Jbeta primers. Libraries were prepared by immunoSEQ multiplex PCR; TCRdb keeps only in-frame clonotypes and omits some of them. The sample lists roughly 150,000 clones, approximately 70% seen once, with approximately 1.6% in the top ten. The sequencing sample was made of PBMCs. The receptors were gathered from a human donor in good health.

The chain links TRBV5-1 to TRBJ2-7; 9 bases map to TRBD1. V dropped 4 bases and J dropped 4; count of bases not matched to a gene: 9. Germline V gives CDR1 SGHRS, CDR2 YFSETQ. The CDR3 covers 15 residues. The CDR3 DNA is TGCGCCAGCAGCCCAACCGGGACAGGGTTTTACGAGCAGTACTTC. Its protein is CASSPTGTGFYEQYF.

The V and J genes are TRBV11-3 and TRBJ2-1, with TRBD1 matching 10 bases. The junction had 9 bases not matched to a gene; V was cut back by 1 base and J by 6 bases. CDR3 length: 17 residues. Germline V lookup: CDR1 SGHNT, CDR2 YENEEA. CDR3 residues: CASSLATGGWWGNEQFF. The CDR3 DNA follows: TGTGCCAGCAGCTTAGCGACAGGGGGCTGGTGGGGCAATGAGCAGTTCTTC.